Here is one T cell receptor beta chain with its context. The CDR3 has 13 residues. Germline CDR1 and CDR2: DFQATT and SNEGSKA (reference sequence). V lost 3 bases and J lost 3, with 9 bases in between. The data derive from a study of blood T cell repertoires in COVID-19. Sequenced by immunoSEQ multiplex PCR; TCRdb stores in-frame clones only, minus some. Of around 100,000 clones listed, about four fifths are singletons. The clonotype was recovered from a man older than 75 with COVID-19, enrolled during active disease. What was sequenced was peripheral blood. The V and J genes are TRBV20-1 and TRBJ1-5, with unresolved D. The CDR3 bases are TGCAGTGCTAGTCAGGTACTCAATCAGCCCCAGCATTTT. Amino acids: CSASQVLNQPQHF.